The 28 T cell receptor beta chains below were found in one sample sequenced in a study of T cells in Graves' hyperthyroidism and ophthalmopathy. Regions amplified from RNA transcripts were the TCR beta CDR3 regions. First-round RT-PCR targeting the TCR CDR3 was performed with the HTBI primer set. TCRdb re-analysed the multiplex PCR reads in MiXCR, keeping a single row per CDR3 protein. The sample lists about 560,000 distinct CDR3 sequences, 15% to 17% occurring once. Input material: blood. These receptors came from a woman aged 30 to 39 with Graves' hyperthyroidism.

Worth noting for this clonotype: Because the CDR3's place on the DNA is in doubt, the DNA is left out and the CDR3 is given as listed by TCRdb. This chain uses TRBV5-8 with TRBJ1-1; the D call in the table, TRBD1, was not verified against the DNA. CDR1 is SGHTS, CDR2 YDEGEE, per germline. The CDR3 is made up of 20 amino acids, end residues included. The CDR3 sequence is CASSFYICSATRGGDTEAFF.

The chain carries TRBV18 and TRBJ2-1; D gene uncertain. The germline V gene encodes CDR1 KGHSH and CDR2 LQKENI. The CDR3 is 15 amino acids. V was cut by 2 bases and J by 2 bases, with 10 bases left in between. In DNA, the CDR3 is TGTGCCAGCTCACCAGCCCGGATAGCCTACAATGAGCAGTTCTTC. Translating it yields CASSPARIAYNEQFF.

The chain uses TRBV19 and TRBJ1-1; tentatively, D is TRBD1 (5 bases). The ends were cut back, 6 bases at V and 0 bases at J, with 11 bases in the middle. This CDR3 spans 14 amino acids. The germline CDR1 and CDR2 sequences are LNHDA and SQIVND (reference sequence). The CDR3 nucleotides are TGTGCCAGTAGGGAGGGACTCATGAACACTGAAGCTTTCTTT. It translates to CASREGLMNTEAFF.

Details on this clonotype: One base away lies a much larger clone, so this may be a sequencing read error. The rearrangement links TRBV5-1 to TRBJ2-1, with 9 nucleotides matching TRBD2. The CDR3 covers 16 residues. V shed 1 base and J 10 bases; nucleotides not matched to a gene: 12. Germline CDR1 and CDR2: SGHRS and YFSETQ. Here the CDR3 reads CASSLIGRGRAGEQFF. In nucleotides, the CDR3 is TGCGCCAGCAGCTTGATAGGTCGCGGGAGGGCCGGGGAGCAGTTCTTC.

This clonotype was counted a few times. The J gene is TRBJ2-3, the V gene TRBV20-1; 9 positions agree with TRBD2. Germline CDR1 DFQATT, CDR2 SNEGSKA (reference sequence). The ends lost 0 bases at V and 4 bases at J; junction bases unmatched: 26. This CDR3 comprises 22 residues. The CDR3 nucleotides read TGCAGTGCTAGAGATCACCGGTTGGTCGCTAGCGGGATAGGTGGGGTTGCAGATACGCAGTATTTT. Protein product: CSARDHRLVASGIGGVADTQYF.

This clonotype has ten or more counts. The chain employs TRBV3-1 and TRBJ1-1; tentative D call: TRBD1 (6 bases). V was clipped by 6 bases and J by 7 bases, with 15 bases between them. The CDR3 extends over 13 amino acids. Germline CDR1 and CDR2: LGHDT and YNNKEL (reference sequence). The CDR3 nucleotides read TGTGCCAGCAGTCAAACAGCACAGGGTGAAGCTTTCTTT. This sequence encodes CASSQTAQGEAFF.

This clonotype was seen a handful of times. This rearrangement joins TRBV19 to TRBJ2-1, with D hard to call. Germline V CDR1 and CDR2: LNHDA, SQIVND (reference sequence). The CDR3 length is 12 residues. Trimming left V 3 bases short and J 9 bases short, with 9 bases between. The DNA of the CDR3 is TGTGCCAGTAGTATCAGGAGCTTTGAGCAGTTCTTC. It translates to CASSIRSFEQFF.

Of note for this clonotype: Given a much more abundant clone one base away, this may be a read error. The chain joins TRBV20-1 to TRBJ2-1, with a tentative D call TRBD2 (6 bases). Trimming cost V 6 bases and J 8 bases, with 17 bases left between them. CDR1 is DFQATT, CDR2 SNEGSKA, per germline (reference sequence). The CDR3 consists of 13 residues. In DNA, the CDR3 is TGCAGTGCCAATCGGGAGTATTACGATGAGCAGTTCTTC. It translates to CSANREYYDEQFF.

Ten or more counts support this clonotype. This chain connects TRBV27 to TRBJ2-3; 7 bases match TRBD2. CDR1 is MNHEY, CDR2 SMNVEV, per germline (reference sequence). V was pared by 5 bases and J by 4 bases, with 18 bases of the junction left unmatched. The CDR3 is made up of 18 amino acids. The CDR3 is CASSPATHAGLVPDTQYF. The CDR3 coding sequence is TGTGCCAGCAGTCCAGCCACCCACGCAGGACTAGTTCCAGATACGCAGTATTTT.

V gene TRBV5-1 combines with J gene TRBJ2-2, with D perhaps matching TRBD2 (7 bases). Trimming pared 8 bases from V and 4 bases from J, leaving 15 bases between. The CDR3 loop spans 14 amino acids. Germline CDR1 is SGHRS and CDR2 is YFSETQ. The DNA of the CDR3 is TGCGCCAGTTCGTGGGGGGGCGGCACCGGGGAGCTGTTTTTT. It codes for CASSWGGGTGELFF.

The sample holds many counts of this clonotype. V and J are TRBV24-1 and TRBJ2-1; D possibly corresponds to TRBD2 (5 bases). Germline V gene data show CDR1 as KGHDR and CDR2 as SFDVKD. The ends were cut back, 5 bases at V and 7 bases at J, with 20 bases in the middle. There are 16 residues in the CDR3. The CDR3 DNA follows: TGTGCCACCAGTGCCGTCGGACTGGGCTTAGGGAATGAGCAGTTCTTC. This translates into CATSAVGLGLGNEQFF.

The CDR3 loop is CASSSDGEVYEQYF. For the CDR3, the DNA is TGCGCCAGCAGCTCAGATGGGGAAGTTTACGAGCAGTACTTC. The V and J genes are TRBV5-1 and TRBJ2-7; D gene ambiguous. The germline gives CDR1 SGHRS, CDR2 YFSETQ. The germline V and J ends were trimmed by 3 bases and 4 bases, with 14 bases remaining between them. The length of the CDR3 is 14 residues.

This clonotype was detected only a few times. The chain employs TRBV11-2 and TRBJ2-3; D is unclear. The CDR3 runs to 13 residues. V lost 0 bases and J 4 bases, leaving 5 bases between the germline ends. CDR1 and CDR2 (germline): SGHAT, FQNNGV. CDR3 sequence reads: CASSLDPPDTQYF. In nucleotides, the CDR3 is TGTGCCAGCAGCTTAGACCCCCCAGATACGCAGTATTTT. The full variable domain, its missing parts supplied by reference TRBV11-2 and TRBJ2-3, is EAGVAQSPRYKIIEKRQSVAFWCNPISGHATLYWYQQILGQGPKLLIQFQNNGVVDDSQLPKDRFSAERLKGVDSTLKIQPAKLEDSAVYLCASSLDPPDTQYFGPGTRLTVL.

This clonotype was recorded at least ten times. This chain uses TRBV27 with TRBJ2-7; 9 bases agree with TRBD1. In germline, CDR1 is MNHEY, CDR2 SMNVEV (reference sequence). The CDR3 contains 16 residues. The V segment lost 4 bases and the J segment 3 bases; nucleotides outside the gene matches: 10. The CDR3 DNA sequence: TGTGCCAGCAGTTCCAACACCGACAGGGGGTTCTACGAGCAGTACTTC. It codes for CASSSNTDRGFYEQYF.

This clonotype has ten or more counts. CDR3 in DNA: TGTGCCAGCAGTTTAGTGTTTGCAGGACAGATGAGCGAGCAGTACTTC. Its translation: CASSLVFAGQMSEQYF. The chain couples TRBV27 to TRBJ2-7; TRBD1 is a possible D gene (6 bases). The CDR3 has 16 amino acids. CDR1 is MNHEY, CDR2 SMNVEV, per germline (reference sequence). Trimming cost V 2 bases and J 6 bases, with 20 bases left between them.

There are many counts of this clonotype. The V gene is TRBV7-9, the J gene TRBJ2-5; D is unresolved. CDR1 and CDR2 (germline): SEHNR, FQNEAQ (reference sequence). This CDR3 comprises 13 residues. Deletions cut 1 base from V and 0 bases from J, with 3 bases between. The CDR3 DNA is TGTGCCAGCAGCTTAGGATACCAAGAGACCCAGTACTTC. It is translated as CASSLGYQETQYF.

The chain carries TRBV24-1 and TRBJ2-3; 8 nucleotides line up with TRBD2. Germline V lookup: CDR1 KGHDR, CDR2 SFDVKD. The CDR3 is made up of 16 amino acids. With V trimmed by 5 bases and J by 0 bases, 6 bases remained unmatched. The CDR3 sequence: CATSAGGAGSTDTQYF. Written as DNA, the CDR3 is TGTGCCACCAGTGCGGGGGGGGCAGGTAGCACAGATACGCAGTATTTT.

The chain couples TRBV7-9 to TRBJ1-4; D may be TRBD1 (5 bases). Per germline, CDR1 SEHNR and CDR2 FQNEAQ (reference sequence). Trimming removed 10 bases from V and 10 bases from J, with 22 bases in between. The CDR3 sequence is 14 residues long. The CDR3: CATPGHLDEGKLFF. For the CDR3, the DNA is TGTGCCACCCCAGGACATCTAGACGAGGGAAAACTGTTTTTT.

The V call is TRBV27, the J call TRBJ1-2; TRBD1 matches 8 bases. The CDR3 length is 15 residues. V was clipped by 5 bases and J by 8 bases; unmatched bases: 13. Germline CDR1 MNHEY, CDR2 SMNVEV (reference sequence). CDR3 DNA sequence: TGTGCCAGCAGTCTTCGGACAGGGAGCCTGGGGGGCTACACCTTC. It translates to CASSLRTGSLGGYTF.

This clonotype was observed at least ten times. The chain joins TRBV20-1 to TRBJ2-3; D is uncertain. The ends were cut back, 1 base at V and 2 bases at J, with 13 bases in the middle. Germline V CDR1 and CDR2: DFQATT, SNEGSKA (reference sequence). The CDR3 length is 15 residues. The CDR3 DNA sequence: TGCAGTGCTAGAGGGTTTGCGGAGATCACAGATACGCAGTATTTT. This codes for CSARGFAEITDTQYF.

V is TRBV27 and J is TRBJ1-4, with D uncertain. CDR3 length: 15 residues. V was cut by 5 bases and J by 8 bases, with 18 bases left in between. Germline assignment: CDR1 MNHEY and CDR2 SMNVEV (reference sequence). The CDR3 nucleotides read TGTGCCAGCAGTCCCCACACCTTGACGGTAGAAAAACTGTTTTTT. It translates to CASSPHTLTVEKLFF.

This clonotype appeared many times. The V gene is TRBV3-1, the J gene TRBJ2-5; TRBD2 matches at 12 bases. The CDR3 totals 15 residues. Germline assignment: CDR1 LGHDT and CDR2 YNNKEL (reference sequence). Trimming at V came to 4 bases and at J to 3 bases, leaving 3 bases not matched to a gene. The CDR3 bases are TGTGCCAGCAGCCGACTAGCGGGAGAGAAAGAGACCCAGTACTTC. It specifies CASSRLAGEKETQYF.

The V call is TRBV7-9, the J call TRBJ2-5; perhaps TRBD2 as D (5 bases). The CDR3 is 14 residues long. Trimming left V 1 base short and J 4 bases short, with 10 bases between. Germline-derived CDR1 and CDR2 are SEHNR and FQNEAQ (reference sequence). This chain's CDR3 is CASSLERGSETQYF. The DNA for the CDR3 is TGTGCCAGCAGCTTAGAGCGAGGGTCAGAGACCCAGTACTTC.

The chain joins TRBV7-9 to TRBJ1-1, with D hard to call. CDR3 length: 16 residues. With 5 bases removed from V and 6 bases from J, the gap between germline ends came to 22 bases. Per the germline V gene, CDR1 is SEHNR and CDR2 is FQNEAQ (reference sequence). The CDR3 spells CASSPRGRGFPSEAFF. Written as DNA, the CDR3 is TGTGCCAGCAGCCCCCGGGGAAGAGGGTTCCCCTCTGAAGCTTTCTTT.

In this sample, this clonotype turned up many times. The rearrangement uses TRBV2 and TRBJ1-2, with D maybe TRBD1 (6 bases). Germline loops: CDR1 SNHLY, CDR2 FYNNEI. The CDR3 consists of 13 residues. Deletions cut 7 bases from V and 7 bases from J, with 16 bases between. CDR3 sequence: CASTPSGVFGYTF. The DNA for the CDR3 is TGTGCCAGCACCCCATCAGGGGTTTTTGGCTACACCTTC.

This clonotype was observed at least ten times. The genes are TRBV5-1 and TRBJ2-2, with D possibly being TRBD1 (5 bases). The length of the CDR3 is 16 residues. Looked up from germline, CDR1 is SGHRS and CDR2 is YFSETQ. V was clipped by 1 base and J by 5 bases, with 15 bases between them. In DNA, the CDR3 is TGCGCCAGCAGCTTGCGCTTCGACGCAGGGACCGGGGAGCTGTTTTTT. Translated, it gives CASSLRFDAGTGELFF.

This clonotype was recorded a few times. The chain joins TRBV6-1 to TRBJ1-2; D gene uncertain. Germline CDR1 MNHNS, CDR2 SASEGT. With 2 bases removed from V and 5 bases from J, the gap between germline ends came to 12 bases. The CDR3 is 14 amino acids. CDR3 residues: CASSEFDTKYGYTF. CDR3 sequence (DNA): TGTGCCAGCAGTGAATTTGACACCAAATATGGCTACACCTTC.

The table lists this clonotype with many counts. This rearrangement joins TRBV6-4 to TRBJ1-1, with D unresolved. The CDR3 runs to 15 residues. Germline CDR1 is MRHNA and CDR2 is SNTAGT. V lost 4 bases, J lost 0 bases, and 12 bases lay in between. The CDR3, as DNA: TGTGCCAGCAGTGGGTTCAGGAGCTTGAACACTGAAGCTTTCTTT. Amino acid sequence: CASSGFRSLNTEAFF.